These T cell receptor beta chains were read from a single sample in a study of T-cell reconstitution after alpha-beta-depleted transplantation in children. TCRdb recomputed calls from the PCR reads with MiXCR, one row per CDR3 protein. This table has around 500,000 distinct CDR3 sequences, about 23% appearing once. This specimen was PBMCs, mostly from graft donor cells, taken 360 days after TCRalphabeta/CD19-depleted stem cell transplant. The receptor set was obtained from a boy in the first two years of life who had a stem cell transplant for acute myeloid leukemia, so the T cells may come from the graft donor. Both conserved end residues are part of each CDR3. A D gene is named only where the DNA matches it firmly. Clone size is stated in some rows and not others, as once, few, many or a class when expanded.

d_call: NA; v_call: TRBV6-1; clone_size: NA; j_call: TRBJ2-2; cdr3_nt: TGTGCCAGCAGAGAGACGGCCTATAACACCGGGGAGCTGTTTTTT; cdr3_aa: CASRETAYNTGELFF
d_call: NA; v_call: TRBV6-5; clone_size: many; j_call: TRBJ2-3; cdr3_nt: TGTGCCAGCAGTTACCTTGGGGGCACAGATACGCAGTATTTT; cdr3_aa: CASSYLGGTDTQYF
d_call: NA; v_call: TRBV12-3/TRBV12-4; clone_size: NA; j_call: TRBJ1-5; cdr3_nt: TGTGCCAGCAGTTTAGGGGGAATATCGCCCCAGCATTTT; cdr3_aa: CASSLGGISPQHF
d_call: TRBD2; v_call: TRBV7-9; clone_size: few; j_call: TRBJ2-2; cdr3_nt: TGTGCCAGCAGCTTAGAGGAGCGGGGGGCGAGGACCGGGGAGCTGTTTTTT; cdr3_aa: CASSLEERGARTGELFF
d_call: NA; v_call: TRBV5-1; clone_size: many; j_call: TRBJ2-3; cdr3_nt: TGCGCCAGCAGCTTGGCCCCAAACGCAGATACGCAGTATTTT; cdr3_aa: CASSLAPNADTQYF
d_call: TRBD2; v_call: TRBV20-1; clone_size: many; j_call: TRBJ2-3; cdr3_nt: TGCAGTGCTAGCCCTAGCGGGGATATCACAGATACGCAGTATTTT; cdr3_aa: CSASPSGDITDTQYF
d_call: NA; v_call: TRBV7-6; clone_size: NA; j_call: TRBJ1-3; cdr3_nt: TGTGCCAGCAGCTTATTTGGTGGATCGGGGGGCCACACCATATATTTT; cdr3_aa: CASSLFGGSGGHTIYF
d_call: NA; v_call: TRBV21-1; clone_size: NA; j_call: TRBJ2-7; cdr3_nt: TGTGCCAGCAGCAAAGAGACAGGTCAGGGCGAGCAGTACTTC; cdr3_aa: CASSKETGQGEQYF
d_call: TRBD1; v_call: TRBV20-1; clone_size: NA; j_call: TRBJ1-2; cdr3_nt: TGCAGTGCTAATCAGGGGGTAAACTATGGCTACACCTTC; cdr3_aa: CSANQGVNYGYTF
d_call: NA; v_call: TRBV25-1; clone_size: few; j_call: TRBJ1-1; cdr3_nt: TGTGCCAGCAGCCAAGACAGGATTGAAGCTTTCTTT; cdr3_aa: CASSQDRIEAFF
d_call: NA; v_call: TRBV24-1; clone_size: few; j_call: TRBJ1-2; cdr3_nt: TGTGCCACCAGTGATTTTTCCGGGAATGGCTACACCTTC; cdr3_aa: CATSDFSGNGYTF
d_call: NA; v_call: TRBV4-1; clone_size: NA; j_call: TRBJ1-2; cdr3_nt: TGCGCCAGCAGCCAACACAGGGATGGCTACACCTTC; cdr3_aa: CASSQHRDGYTF
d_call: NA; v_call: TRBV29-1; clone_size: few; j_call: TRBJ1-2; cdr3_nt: TGCAGCGTTGAAGACGAGGAAAACTATGGCTACACCTTC; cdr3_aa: CSVEDEENYGYTF
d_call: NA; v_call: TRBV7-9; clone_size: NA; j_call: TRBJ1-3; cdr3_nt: TGTGCCAGCAGCTTCCCTGGCCCTCCCGGGAACACCATATATTTT; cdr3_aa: CASSFPGPPGNTIYF
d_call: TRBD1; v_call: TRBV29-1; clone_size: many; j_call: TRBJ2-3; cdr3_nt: TGCAGCGTTGAAGATTGGGACAGGGCAGATACGCAGTATTTT; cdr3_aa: CSVEDWDRADTQYF
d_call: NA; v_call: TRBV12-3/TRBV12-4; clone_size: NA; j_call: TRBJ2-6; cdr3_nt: TGTGCCAGCAGATCCAGCTCTGGGGCCAACGTCCTGACTTTC; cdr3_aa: CASRSSSGANVLTF
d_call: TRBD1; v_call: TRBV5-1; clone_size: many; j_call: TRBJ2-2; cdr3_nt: TGCGCCAGCAGCCTAAGACAGGGCAACACCGGGGAGCTGTTTTTT; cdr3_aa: CASSLRQGNTGELFF
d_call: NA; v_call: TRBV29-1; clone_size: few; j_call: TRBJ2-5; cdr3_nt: TGCAGCGTTGAGCAGCAGGAGGGGGAGACCCAGTACTTC; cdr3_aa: CSVEQQEGETQYF
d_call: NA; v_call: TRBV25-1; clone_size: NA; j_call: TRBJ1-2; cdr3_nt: TGTGCCAGCAGTACAGACAGCCCCGGCAACTATGGCTACACCTTC; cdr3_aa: CASSTDSPGNYGYTF
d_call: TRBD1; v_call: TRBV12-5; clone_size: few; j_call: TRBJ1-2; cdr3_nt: TGTGCTAGTGGTCCCGGGACAGCCTATGGCTACACCTTC; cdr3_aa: CASGPGTAYGYTF
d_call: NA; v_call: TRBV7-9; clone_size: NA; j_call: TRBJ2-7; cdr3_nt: TGTGCCAGCAGCTTAGCGAATACGGGGGTCGAGCAGTACTTC; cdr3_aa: CASSLANTGVEQYF
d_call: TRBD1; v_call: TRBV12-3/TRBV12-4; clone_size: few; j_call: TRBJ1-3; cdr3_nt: TGTGCCAGCAGTCCCGGGACAGAAATCGCTGGAAACACCATATATTTT; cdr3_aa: CASSPGTEIAGNTIYF
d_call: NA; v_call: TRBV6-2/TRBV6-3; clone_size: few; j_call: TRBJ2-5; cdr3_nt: TGTGCCAGCAGTTACCTTACTAGCAGGGAGACCCAGTACTTC; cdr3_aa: CASSYLTSRETQYF
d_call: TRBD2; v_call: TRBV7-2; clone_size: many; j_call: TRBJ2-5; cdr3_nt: TGTGCCAGCAGCTCCCTTAGCGGGGCGCAAGAGACCCAGTACTTC; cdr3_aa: CASSSLSGAQETQYF
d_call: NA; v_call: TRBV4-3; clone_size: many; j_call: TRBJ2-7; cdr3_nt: TGTGCCAGCAGCCAGGACCGGAGCTCCTACGAGCAGTACTTC; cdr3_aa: CASSQDRSSYEQYF
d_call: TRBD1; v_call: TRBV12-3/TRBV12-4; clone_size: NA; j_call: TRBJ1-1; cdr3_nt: TGTGCCAGCAGTTTCGGAGGACAGGGAGTGAGAGAAGCTTTCTTT; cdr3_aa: CASSFGGQGVREAFF
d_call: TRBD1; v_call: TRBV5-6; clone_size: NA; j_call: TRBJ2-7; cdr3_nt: TGTGCCAGCAGCTTGGCCGGGGACAGGACCTACGAGCAGTACTTC; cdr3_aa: CASSLAGDRTYEQYF
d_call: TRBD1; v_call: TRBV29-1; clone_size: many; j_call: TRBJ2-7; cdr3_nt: TGCAGCGCCGGACAGGGGAGGGCCTACGAGCAGTACTTC; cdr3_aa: CSAGQGRAYEQYF
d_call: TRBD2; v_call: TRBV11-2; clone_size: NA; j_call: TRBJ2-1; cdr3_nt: TGTGCCAGCAGCTTAGTGGCAGGGAGACTAGCGGGGGCCAACAATGAGCAGTTCTTC; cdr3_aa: CASSLVAGRLAGANNEQFF
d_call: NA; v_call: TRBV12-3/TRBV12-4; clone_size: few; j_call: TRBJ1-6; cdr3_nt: TGTGCCAGCAGTTTAGAGGGGCCGGATTCACCCCTCCACTTT; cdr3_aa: CASSLEGPDSPLHF
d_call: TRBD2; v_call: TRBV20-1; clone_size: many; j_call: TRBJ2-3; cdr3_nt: TGCAGGGCCGAACTAGCGGCTTTCACAGATACGCAGTATTTT; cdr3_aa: CRAELAAFTDTQYF
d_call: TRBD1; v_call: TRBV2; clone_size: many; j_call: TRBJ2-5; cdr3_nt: TGTGCCAGCAGTGACTCGAGGGGGCAGACCCAGTACTTC; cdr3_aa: CASSDSRGQTQYF
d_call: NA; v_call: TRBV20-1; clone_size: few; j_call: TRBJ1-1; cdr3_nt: TGCAGTGCTAAAAAGGCAGGGATCGTCGCTGAAGCTTTCTTT; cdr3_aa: CSAKKAGIVAEAFF
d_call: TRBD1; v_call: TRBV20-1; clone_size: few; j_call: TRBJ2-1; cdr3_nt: TGCAGTGCTTCTCCGGGACAGGGATTCTACAATGAGCAGTTCTTC; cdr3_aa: CSASPGQGFYNEQFF
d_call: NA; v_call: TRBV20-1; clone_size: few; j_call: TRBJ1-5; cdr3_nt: TGCAGTGCTAGATATGAAGGGGTCGATCAGCCCCAGCATTTT; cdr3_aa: CSARYEGVDQPQHF
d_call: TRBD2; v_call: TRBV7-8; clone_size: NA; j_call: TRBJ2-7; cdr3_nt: TGTGCCAGCAGCTCAGGCCAGGGACTAGCTTTCTACGAGCAGTACTTC; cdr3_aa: CASSSGQGLAFYEQYF
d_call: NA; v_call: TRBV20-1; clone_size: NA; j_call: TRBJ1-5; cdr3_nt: TGCTGTGCTAGCCGCCTCCAGGGTTATAGCAATCAGCCCCAGCATTTT; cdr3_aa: CCASRLQGYSNQPQHF
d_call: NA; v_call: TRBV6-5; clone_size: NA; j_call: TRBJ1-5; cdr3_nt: TGTGCCAGCAGTTACTTACAGGGCCTCAATCAGCCCCAGCATTTT; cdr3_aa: CASSYLQGLNQPQHF
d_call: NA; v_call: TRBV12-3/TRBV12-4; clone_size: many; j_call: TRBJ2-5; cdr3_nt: TGTGCCAGCAGTTTAATAGTGAACGTCCAAGAGACCCAGTACTTC; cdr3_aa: CASSLIVNVQETQYF
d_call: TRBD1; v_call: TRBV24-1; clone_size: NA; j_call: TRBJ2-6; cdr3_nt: TGTGCCACCCCGACCTTGGGACAGGACATCTCTGGGGCCAACGTCCTGACTTTC; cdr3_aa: CATPTLGQDISGANVLTF
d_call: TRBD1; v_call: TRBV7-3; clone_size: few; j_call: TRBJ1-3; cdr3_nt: TGTGCCAGCAGTTTGAACCCCCGGGACAGAGGTCTCTTAAGCTCTGGAAACACCATATATTTT; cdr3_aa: CASSLNPRDRGLLSSGNTIYF
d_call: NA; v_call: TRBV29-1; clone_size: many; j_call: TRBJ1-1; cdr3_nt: TGCAGCGTTCCGACAGGGAACACTGAAGCTTTCTTT; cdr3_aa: CSVPTGNTEAFF
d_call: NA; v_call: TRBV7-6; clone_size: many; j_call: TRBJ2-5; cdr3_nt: TGTGCCAGCAGCTTAGAGCGGCGCTGGCAAGAGACCCAGTACTTC; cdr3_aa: CASSLERRWQETQYF
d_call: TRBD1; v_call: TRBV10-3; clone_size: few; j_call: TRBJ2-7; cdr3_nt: TGTGCCATCAGTAACCGGGACAGAAGCTCCTACGAGCAGTACTTC; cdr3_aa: CAISNRDRSSYEQYF
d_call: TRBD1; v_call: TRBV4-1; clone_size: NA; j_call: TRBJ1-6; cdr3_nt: TGCGCCAGCAGCCTGAGACCAGACAGGGCGAGAGGACGGAATTCACCCCTCCACTTT; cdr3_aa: CASSLRPDRARGRNSPLHF
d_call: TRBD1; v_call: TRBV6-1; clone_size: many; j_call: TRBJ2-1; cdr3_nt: TGTGCCAGCAGCCGTCTGGACAGGGGGGTAAATGAGCAGTTCTTC; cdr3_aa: CASSRLDRGVNEQFF
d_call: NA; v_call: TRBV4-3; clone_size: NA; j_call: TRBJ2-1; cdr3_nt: TGCGCCAGCAGCCAAGCGCCCCTGGGGTCGTACAATGAGCAGTTCTTC; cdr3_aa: CASSQAPLGSYNEQFF
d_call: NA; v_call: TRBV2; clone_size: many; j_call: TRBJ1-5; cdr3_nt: TGTGCCAGCAGTGAAAGGGCGGATCTGCCCCAGCATTTT; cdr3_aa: CASSERADLPQHF
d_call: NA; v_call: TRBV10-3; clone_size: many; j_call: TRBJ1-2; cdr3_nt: TGTGCCATCACTGAGACAGGACCCTATGGCTACACCTTC; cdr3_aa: CAITETGPYGYTF